This T cell receptor beta chain was obtained from a study of T cell repertoires in cytomegalovirus infection. Germline V CDR1 and CDR2: MNHEY, SVGAGI. The CDR3 contains 15 residues. After removal of 0 bases from V and 8 bases from J, the junction contained 4 bases not matched to a gene. Concerning this clonotype: Antigen: not known.

TCRdb ran MiXCR on the reads and lists one entry per CDR3 protein. The data hold 69,000 or so distinct CDR3 sequences, with under 30% observed a single time. The receptor was derived from a human donor in good health (CMV status not recorded). Some clones in this sample may be carry-over from other donors' samples. The sequencing here drew on CD8+ T cells from cultured PBMCs, taken from culture after CMV antigen stimulation. The chain couples TRBV6-5 to TRBJ1-6; 7 bases map to TRBD1. The CDR3 region is CASSYSTGADSPLHF. In nucleotides, the CDR3 is TGTGCCAGCAGTTACTCAACAGGGGCTGATTCACCCCTCCACTTT.